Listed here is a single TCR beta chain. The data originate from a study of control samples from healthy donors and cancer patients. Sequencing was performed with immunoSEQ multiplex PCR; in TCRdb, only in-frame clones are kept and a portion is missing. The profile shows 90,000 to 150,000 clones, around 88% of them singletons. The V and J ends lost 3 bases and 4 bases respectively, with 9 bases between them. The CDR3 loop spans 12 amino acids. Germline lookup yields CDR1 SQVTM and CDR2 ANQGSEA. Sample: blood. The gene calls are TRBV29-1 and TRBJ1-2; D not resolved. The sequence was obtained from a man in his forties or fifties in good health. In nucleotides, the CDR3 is TGCAGCGTTGATCTAACAGTCTATGGCTACACCTTC. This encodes CSVDLTVYGYTF.